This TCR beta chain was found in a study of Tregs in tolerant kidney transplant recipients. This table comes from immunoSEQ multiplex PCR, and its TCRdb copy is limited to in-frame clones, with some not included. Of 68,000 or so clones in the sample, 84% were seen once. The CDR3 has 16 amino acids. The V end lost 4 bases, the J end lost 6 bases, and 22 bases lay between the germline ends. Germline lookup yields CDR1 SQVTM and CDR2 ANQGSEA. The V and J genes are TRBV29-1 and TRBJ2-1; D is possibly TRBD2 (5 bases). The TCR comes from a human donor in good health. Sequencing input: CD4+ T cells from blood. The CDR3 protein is CSVVAEGSRGLNEQFF. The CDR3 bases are TGCAGCGTTGTGGCCGAAGGGTCCCGCGGGCTCAATGAGCAGTTCTTC.